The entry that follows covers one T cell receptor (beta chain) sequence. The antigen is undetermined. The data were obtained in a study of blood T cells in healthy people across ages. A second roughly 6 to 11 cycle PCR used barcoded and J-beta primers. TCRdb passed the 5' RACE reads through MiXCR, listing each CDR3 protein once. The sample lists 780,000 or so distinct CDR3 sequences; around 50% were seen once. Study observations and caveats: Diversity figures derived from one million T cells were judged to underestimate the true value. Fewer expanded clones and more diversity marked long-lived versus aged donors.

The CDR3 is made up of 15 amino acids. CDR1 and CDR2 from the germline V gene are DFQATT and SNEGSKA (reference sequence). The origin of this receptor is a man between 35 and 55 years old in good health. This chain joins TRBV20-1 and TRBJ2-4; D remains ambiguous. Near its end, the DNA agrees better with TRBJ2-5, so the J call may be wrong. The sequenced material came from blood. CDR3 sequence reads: CSASWALGSQETQYF. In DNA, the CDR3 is TGCAGTGCTAGCTGGGCCCTAGGCTCCCAAGAGACCCAGTACTTC.